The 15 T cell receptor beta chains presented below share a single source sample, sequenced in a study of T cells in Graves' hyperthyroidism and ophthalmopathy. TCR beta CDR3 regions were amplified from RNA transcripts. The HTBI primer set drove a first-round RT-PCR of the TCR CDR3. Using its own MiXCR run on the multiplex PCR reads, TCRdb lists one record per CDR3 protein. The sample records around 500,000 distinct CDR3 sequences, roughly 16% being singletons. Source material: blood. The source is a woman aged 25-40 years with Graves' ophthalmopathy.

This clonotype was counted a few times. CDR3 nucleotides: TGCAGCGTTGCTGGCGAGCCCGCTGGGGAGCAGTACTTC. Translation: CSVAGEPAGEQYF. This chain uses TRBV29-1 with TRBJ2-7; D ambiguous. Germline V gives CDR1 SQVTM, CDR2 ANQGSEA. V dropped 4 bases and J dropped 7 bases, with 17 bases sitting between them. The CDR3 runs 13 residues.

CDR3 sequence reads: CASGLVLGGTGNEQFF. The CDR3 DNA follows: TGTGCTAGTGGTTTGGTACTAGGGGGTACGGGCAATGAGCAGTTCTTC. The chain uses TRBV12-5 and TRBJ2-1, with D possibly TRBD1 on 6 matching bases. The V gene's germline CDR1 is LGHNT and CDR2 FRNRAP. Trimming removed 0 bases from V and 6 bases from J, with 15 bases in between. This CDR3 is built from 16 residues.

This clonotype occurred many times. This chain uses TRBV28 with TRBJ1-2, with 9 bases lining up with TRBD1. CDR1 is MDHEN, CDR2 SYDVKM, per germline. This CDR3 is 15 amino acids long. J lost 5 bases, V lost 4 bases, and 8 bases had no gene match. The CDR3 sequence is CASSSDRGFGYGYTF. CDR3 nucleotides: TGTGCCAGCAGTTCAGACAGGGGGTTCGGGTATGGCTACACCTTC.

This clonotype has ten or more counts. Written as DNA, the CDR3 is TGTGCCAGCAGTGACAGGGGGAATCAGCCCCAGCATTTT. Residues: CASSDRGNQPQHF. This sequence joins TRBV28 and TRBJ1-5; 9 bases line up with TRBD1. CDR3 size: 13 residues. The V gene end was trimmed by 5 bases and the J gene end by 4 bases; junction bases not matched to a gene: 0. Germline V gives CDR1 MDHEN, CDR2 SYDVKM.

CDR3 residues: CASSLVLFTGELFF. In nucleotides, the CDR3 is TGTGCCAGCAGCTTAGTTCTATTCACCGGGGAGCTGTTTTTT. The rearrangement uses TRBV11-1 and TRBJ2-2; no definite D call. Trimming took 1 base from V and 4 from J, leaving 7 bases between them. The CDR3 length is 14 residues. Germline V gene sequence: CDR1 SGHAT, CDR2 FQDESV (reference sequence).

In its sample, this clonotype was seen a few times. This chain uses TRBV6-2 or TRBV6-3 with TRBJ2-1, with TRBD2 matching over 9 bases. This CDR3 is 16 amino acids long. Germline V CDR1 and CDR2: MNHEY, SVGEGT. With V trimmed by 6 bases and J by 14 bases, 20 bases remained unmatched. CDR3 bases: TGTGCCAGCAGCCCCCCCGGCGGTAGCGGGAGTGTCGTTGAGTTCTTC. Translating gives CASSPPGGSGSVVEFF.

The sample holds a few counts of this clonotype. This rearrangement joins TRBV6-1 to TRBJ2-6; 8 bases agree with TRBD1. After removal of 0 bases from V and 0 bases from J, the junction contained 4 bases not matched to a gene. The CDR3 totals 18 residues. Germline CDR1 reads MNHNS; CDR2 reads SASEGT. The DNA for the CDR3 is TGTGCCAGCAGTGAAGCCGGGACAGGCGCCTCTGGGGCCAACGTCCTGACTTTC. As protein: CASSEAGTGASGANVLTF.

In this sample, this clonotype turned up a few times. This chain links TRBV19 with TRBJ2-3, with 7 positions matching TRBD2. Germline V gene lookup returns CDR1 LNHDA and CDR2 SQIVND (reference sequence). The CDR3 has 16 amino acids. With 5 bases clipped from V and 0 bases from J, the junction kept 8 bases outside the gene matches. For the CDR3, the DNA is TGTGCCAGTAGTGCCCACCTAGCGGAGAGCACAGATACGCAGTATTTT. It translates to CASSAHLAESTDTQYF.

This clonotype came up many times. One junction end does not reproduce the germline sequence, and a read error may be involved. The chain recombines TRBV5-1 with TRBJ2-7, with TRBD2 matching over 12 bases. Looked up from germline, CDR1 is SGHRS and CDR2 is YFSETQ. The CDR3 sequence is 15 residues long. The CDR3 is CASSLGGLAGYEQYF. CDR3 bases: TGTGCCAGCAGCTTAGGGGGACTAGCGGGTTACGAGCAGTACTTC.

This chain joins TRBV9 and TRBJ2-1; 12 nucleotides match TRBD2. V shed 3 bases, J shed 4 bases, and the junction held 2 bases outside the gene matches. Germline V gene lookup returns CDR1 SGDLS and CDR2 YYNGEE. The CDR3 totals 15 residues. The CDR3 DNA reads TGTGCCAGCAGCGAGGGGACTAGCGGGTACAATGAGCAGTTCTTC. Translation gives CASSEGTSGYNEQFF.

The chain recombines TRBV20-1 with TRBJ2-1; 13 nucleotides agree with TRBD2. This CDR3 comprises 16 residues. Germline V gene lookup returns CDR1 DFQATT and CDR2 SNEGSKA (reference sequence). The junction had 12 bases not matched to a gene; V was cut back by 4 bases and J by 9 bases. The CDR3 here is CSATTWGTSGNGEQFF. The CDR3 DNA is TGCAGTGCTACCACTTGGGGGACTAGCGGGAATGGTGAGCAGTTCTTC.

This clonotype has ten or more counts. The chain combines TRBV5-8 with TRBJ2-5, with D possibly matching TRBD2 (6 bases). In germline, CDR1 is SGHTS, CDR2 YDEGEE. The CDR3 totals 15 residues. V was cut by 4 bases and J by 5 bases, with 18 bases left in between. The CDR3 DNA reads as TGTGCCAGCAGCCATGGCGGGGCTGGGAAGGAGACCCAGTACTTC. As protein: CASSHGGAGKETQYF. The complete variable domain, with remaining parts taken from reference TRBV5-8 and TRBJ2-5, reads EAGVTQSPTHLIKTRGQQATLRCSPISGHTSVYWYQQALGLGLQFLLWYDEGEERNRGNFPPRFSGRQFPNYSSELNVNALELEDSALYLCASSHGGAGKETQYFGPGTRLLVL.

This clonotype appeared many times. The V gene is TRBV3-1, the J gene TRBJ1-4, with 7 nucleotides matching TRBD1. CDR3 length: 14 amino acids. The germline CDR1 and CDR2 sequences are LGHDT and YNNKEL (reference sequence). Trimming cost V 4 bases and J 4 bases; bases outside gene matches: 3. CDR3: CASSPRGGNEKLFF. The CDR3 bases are TGTGCCAGCAGCCCCAGGGGGGGTAATGAAAAACTGTTTTTT.

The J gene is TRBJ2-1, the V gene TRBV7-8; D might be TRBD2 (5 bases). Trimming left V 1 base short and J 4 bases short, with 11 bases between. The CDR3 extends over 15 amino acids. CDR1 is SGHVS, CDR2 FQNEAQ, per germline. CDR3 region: CASSLDPGVYNEQFF. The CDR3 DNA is TGTGCCAGCAGCTTAGATCCCGGGGTATACAATGAGCAGTTCTTC.

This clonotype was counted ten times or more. CDR3 DNA: TGTGCCAGCTCACCTTCTTCGGAGACCCAGTACTTC. Translated, it gives CASSPSSETQYF. The chain uses TRBV18 and TRBJ2-5, with D uncertain. The CDR3 extends over 12 amino acids. V was trimmed by 3 bases and J by 5 bases, leaving 7 bases between them. The germline gives CDR1 KGHSH, CDR2 LQKENI.